This TCR beta chain came from a study of cytomegalovirus exposure and HLA in healthy donors. CDR1 is SGHRS and CDR2 is YFSETQ in the germline V gene. The CDR3 runs to 15 residues. V was cut by 4 bases and J by 2 bases, with 16 bases left in between. For this clone: Its antigen remains unknown.

Vbeta (60) and Jbeta (13) primers were used in the PCR. Profiling relied on immunoSEQ multiplex PCR, and the TCRdb table lists in-frame clones only, not all of them. This repertoire includes about 50,000 clones. Study findings and constraints: TCR beta sequences reportedly predicted the HLA-A and HLA-B alleles of most subjects accurately.

The chain carries TRBV5-1 and TRBJ2-7; D remains ambiguous. Material: PBMCs. This receptor was obtained from a woman between 40 and 55 years old in good health and CMV-seronegative. Written as DNA, the CDR3 is TGCGCCAGCAGCAGAGACGGTCTGAGCGCCTACGAGCAGTACTTC. It encodes CASSRDGLSAYEQYF.